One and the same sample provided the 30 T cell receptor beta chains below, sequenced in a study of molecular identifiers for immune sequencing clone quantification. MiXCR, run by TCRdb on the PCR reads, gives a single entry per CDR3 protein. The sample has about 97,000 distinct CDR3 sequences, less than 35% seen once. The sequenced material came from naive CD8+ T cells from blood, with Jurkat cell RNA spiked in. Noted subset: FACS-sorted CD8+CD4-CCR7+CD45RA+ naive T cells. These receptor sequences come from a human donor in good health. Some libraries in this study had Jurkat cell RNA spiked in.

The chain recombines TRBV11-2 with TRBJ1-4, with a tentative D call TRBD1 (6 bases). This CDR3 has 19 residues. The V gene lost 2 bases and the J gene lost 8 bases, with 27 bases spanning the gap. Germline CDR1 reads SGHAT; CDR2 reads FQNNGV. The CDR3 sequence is CASSLWRQGQFADGEKLFF. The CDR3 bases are TGTGCCAGCAGCTTATGGCGGCAGGGGCAGTTCGCCGATGGGGAAAAACTGTTTTTT.

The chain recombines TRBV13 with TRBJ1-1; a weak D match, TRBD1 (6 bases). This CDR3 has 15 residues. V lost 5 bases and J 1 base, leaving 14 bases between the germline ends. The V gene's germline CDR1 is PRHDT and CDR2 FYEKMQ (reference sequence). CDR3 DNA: TGTGCCAGCAGCCTGAGGGCAGGGGAGAACACTGAAGCTTTCTTT. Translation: CASSLRAGENTEAFF.

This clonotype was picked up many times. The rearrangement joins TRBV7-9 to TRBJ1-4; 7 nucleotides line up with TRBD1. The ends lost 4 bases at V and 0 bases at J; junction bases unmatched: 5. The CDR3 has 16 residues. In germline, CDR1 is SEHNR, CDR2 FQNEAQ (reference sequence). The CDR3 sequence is CASSSQGGSTNEKLFF. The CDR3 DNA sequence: TGTGCCAGCAGCTCGCAAGGGGGCTCAACTAATGAAAAACTGTTTTTT.

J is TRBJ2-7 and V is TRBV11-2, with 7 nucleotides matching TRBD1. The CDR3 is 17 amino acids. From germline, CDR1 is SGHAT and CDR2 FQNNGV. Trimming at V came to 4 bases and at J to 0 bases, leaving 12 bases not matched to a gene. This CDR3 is CASSSPGRGTASYEQYF. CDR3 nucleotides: TGTGCCAGCAGCTCCCCTGGCAGGGGGACAGCCTCCTACGAGCAGTACTTC.

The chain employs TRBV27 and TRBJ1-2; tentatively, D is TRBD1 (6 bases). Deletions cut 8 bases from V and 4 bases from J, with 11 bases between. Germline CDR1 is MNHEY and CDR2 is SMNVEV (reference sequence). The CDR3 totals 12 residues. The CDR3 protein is CASGGSPYGYTF. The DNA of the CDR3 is TGTGCCAGCGGGGGCAGCCCCTATGGCTACACCTTC.

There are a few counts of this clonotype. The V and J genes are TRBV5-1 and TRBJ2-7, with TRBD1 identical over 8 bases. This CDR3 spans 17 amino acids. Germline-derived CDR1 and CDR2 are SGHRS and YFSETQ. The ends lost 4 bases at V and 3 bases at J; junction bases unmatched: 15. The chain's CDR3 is CASSLTPRGLQIYEQYF. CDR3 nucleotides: TGCGCCAGCAGCCTAACCCCCAGGGGGCTACAAATCTACGAGCAGTACTTC.

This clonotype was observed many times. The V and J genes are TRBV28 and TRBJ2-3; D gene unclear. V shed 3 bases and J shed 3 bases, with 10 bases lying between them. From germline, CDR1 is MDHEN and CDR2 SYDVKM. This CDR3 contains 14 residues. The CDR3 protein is CASSFNRLTDTQYF. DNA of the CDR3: TGTGCCAGCAGTTTCAATCGATTGACAGATACGCAGTATTTT.

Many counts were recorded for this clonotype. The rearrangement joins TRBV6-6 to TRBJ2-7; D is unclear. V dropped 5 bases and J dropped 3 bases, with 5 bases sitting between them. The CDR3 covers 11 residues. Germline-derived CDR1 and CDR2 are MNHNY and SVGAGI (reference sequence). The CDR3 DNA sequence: TGTGCCAGCAGTCTAGACTACGAGCAGTACTTC. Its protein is CASSLDYEQYF.

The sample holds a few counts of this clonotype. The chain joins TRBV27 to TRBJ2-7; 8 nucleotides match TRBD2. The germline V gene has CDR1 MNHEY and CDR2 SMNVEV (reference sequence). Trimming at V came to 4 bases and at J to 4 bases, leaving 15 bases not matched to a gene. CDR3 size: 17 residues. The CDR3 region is CASSSYLIGLAGYEQYF. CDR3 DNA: TGTGCCAGCAGTTCCTACCTCATTGGACTAGCTGGGTACGAGCAGTACTTC.

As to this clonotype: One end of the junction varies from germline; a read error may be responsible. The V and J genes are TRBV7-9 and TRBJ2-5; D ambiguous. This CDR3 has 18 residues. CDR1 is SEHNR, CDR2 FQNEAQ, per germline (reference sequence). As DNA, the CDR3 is TGTGCCAGCAGCCACCGGCCCGGAGTCCACGCGGTTAAAGAGACCCAGAACTTC. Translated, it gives CASSHRPGVHAVKETQNF.

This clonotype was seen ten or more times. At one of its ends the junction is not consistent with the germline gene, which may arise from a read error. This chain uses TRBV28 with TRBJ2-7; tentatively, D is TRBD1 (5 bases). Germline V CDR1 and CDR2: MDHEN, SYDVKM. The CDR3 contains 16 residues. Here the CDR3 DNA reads TGTGCCAGCAGCTTATCCTCTAGGGGTGCGGCCTACGAGCAGTACTTC. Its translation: CASSLSSRGAAYEQYF.

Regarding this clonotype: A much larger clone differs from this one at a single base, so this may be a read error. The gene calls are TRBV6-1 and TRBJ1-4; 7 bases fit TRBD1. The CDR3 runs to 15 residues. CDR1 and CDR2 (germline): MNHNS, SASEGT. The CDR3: CASGLTGVSNEKLLF. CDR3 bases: TGTGCCAGCGGGTTAACAGGGGTGTCTAATGAAAAACTGTTATTT.

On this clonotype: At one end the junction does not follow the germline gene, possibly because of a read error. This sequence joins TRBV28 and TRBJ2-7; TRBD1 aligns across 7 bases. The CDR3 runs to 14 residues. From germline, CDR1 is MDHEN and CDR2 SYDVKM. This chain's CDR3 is CATLPTGRAYGQYF. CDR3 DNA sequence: TGTGCCACCCTCCCGACAGGGCGAGCCTACGGGCAGTACTTC.

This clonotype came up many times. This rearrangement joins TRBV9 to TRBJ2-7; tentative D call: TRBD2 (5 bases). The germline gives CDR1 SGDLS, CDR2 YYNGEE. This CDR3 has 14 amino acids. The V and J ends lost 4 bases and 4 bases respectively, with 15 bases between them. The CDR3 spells CASSPPGIEYEQYF. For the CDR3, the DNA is TGTGCCAGCAGCCCACCCGGGATCGAATACGAGCAGTACTTC.

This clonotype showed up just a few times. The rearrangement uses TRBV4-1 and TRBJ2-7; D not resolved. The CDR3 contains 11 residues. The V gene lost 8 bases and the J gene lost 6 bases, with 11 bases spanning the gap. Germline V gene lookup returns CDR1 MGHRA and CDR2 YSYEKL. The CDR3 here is CASRLDGEQYF. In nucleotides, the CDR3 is TGCGCCAGCCGACTGGATGGCGAGCAGTACTTC.

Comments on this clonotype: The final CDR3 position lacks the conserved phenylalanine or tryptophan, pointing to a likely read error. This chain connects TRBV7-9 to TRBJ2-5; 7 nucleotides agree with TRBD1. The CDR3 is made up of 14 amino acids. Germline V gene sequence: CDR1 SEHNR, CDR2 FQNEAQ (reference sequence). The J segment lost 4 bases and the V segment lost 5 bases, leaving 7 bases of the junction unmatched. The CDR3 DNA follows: TGTGCCAGCAGCCCAAAGACAGGGCTAGAGACCCAGTACATC. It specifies CASSPKTGLETQYI.

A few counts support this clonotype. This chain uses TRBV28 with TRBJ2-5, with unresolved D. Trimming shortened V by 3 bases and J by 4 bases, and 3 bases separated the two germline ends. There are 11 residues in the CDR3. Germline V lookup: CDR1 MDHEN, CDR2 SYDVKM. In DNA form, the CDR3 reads TGTGCCAGCAGTTTCATAGAGACCCAGTACTTC. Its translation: CASSFIETQYF.

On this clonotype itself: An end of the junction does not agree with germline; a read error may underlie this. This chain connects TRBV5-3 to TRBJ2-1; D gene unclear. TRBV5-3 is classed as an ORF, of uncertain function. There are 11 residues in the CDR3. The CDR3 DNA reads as TGTGCCAGCAGCTGGGTTAATGAGCAGTTCTTC. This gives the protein CASSWVNEQFF.

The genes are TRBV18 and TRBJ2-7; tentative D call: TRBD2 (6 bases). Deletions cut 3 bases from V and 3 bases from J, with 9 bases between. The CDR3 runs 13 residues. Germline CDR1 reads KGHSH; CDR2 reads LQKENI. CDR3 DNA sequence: TGTGCCAGCTCACCGAGGGACTTCTACGAGCAGTACTTC. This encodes CASSPRDFYEQYF.

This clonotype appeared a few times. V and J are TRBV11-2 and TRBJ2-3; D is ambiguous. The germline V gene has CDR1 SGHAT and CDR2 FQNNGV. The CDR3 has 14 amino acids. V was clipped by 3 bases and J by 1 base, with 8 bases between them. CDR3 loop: CASSFSGGTDTQYF. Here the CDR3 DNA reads TGTGCCAGCAGCTTTTCTGGGGGCACAGATACGCAGTATTTT.

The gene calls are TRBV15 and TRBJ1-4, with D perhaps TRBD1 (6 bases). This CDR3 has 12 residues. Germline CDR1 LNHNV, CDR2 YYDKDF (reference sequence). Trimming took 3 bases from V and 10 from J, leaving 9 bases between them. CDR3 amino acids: CATSSLGGKLFF. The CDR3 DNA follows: TGTGCCACCAGCAGCTTAGGGGGAAAACTGTTTTTT. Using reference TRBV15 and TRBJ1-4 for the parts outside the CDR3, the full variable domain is DAMVIQNPRYQVTQFGKPVTLSCSQTLNHNVMYWYQQKSSQAPKLLFHYYDKDFNNEADTPDNFQSRRPNTSFCFLDIRSPGLGDTAMYLCATSSLGGKLFFGSGTQLSVL.

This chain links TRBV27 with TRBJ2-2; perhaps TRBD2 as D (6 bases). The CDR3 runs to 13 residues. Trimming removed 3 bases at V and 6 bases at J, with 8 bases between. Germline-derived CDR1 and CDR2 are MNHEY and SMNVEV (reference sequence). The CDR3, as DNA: TGTGCCAGCAGTTTGGGGGGTGCCGGGGAGCTGTTTTTT. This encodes CASSLGGAGELFF.

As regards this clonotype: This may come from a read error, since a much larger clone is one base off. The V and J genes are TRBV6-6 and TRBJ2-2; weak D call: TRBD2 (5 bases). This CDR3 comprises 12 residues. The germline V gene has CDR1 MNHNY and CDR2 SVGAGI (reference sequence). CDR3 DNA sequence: TGTGCCAGCAGTTATAACACCGGGGAGCAGTTTTTT. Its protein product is CASSYNTGEQFF.

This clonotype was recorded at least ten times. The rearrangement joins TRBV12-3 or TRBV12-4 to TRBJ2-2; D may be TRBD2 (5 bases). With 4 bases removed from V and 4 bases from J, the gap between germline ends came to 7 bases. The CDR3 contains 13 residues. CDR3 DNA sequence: TGTGCCAGCAGTTCCGGACTCACCGGGGAGCTGTTTTTT. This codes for CASSSGLTGELFF.

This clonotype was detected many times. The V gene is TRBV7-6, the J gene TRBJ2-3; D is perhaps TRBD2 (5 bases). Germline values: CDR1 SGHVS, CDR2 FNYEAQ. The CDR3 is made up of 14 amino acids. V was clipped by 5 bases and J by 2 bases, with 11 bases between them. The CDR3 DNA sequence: TGTGCCAGCAGCAACTTCGACTACACAGATACGCAGTATTTT. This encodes CASSNFDYTDTQYF.

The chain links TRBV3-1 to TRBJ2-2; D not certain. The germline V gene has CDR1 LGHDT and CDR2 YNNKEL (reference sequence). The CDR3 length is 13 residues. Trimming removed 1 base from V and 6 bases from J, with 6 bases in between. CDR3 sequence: CASSQVFPGELFF. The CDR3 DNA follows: TGTGCCAGCAGCCAAGTCTTTCCCGGGGAGCTGTTTTTT.

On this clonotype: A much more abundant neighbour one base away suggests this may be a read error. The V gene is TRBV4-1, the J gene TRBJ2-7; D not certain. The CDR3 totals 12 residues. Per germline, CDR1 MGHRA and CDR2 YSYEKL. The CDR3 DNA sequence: TGCGCCGGCAGCCAAGATGTGTCCGAGCAGTACTTC. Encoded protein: CAGSQDVSEQYF.

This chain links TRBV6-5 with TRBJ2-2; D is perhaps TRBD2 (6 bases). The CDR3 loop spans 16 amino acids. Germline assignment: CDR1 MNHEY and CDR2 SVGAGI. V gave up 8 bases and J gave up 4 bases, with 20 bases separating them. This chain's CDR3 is CASSSPRTTTTGELFF. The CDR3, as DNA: TGTGCCAGCTCCAGCCCCCGGACTACAACCACCGGGGAGCTGTTTTTT.

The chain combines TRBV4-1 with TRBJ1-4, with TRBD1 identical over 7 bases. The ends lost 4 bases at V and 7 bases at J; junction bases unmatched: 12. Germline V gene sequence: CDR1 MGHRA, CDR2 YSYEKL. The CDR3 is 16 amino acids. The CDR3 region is CASSPATGRMSEKLFF. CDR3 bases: TGCGCCAGCAGCCCAGCGACAGGGCGGATGAGTGAAAAACTGTTTTTT.

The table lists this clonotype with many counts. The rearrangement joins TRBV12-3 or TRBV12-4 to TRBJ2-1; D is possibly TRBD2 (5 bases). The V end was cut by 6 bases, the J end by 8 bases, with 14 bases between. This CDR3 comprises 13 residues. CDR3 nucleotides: TGTGCCAGCAGCACTCAGGAGGACTATGAGCAGTTCTTC. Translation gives CASSTQEDYEQFF.